This T cell receptor (beta chain) is drawn from a study of response to subunit inactivated influenza vaccine. This clonotype was seen a handful of times. Germline V gene data show CDR1 as SQVTM and CDR2 as ANQGSEA. After removal of 0 bases from V and 2 bases from J, the junction contained 3 bases not matched to a gene. The CDR3 consists of 14 residues. TCRdb reanalysed the RT-PCR reads using MiXCR and keeps one entry per CDR3 protein. The table shows 800,000 or so distinct CDR3 sequences, with 20% to 25% occurring only once. The TCR comes from a man aged 45 to 65 who received an inactivated influenza vaccine. The specimen was PBMCs from blood, collected roughly 5 days after vaccination. J is TRBJ2-5 and V is TRBV29-1, with 7 nucleotides matching TRBD1. As DNA, the CDR3 is TGCAGCGTTGAAGATACAGGGGTACAAGAGACCCAGTACTTC. Translation gives CSVEDTGVQETQYF.